Shown below are 16 T cell receptor beta chains from a single sample sequenced in a study of molecular identifiers for immune sequencing clone quantification. Each CDR3 protein is one row after TCRdb ran MiXCR on the PCR reads. The table shows around 300,000 distinct CDR3 sequences, with 24% occurring only once. Sequencing input: naive CD8+ T cells from blood, with Jurkat cell RNA spiked in. Subset in this sample: FACS-sorted CD8+CD4-CCR7+CD45RA+ naive T cells. These receptors were collected from a human donor in good health. Some libraries in this study had Jurkat cell RNA spiked in.

This clonotype was observed many times. The V and J genes are TRBV5-4 and TRBJ1-2, with unresolved D. CDR3 length: 14 residues. V shed 5 bases and J shed 5 bases, with 16 bases lying between them. Germline V gene data show CDR1 as SGHNT and CDR2 as YYREEE (reference sequence). CDR3 nucleotides: TGTGCCAGCAGATCCTTTGGGAGTCTGTATGGCTACACCTTC. Its translation is CASRSFGSLYGYTF.

V gene TRBV19 combines with J gene TRBJ2-1; D perhaps matches TRBD2 (5 bases). V was shortened by 1 base and J by 0 bases, with 10 bases between the two germline ends. Germline V gives CDR1 LNHDA, CDR2 SQIVND (reference sequence). This CDR3 spans 16 amino acids. CDR3 coding DNA: TGTGCCAGTAGTATAGGCACTAGGAGCTCCTACAATGAGCAGTTCTTC. This translates into CASSIGTRSSYNEQFF. Full variable domain (rest looked up from reference TRBV19 and TRBJ2-1): DGGITQSPKYLFRKEGQNVTLSCEQNLNHDAMYWYRQDPGQGLRLIYYSQIVNDFQKGDIAEGYSVSREKKESFPLTVTSAQKNPTAFYLCASSIGTRSSYNEQFFGPGTRLTVL.

This clonotype was counted at least ten times. CDR3 nucleotide sequence: TGTGCCAGCAGCCCACAAGAAAACACTGAAGCTTTCTTT. Protein: CASSPQENTEAFF. The chain is built from TRBV7-9 and TRBJ1-1; D is unclear. Germline values: CDR1 SEHNR, CDR2 FQNEAQ (reference sequence). Trimming removed 5 bases from V and 2 bases from J, with 9 bases in between. The CDR3 consists of 13 residues.

This clonotype appeared a single time. A much larger clone lies a single base off, so this may be a read error. V gene TRBV6-5 combines with J gene TRBJ2-7, with a weak D call TRBD2 (6 bases). This CDR3 has 14 amino acids. Germline lookup yields CDR1 MNHEY and CDR2 SVGAGI. In DNA, the CDR3 is TGTGCCAGCAGTTCCCCGGGACTCCAAGACGAGAAGTACTTC. Protein sequence: CASSSPGLQDEKYF.

The chain has TRBV4-3 and TRBJ2-7; 8 bases are a match to TRBD1. The CDR3 spans 15 residues. With 2 bases clipped from V and 5 bases from J, the junction kept 8 bases outside the gene matches. Looked up from germline, CDR1 is LGHNA and CDR2 is YSLEER. In DNA form, the CDR3 reads TGCGCCAGCAGCCAAAACGGACAGGGATCCCACGAGCAGTACTTC. It encodes CASSQNGQGSHEQYF.

V and J are TRBV7-6 and TRBJ2-3; the D gene is possibly TRBD2 (5 bases). The CDR3 covers 15 residues. Per the germline V gene, CDR1 is SGHVS and CDR2 is FNYEAQ. Deletions cut 4 bases from V and 3 bases from J, with 14 bases between. The CDR3 sequence is CASSSLLLDTDTQYF. Written as DNA, the CDR3 is TGTGCCAGCAGCTCCCTGTTACTAGATACAGATACGCAGTATTTT.

The table lists this clonotype with many counts. The chain recombines TRBV7-9 with TRBJ2-7; D unresolved. CDR1 is SEHNR and CDR2 is FQNEAQ in the germline V gene (reference sequence). With 1 base removed from V and 2 bases from J, the gap between germline ends came to 9 bases. The CDR3 has 14 residues. The CDR3, as DNA: TGTGCCAGCAGCTTAGGTCCTAGAGCCTACGAGCAGTACTTC. Translating it yields CASSLGPRAYEQYF.

This rearrangement joins TRBV11-3 to TRBJ2-3; D gene unclear. CDR1 is SGHNT, CDR2 YENEEA, per germline. CDR3 length equals 16 residues. Between the trimmed V and J ends, which lost 2 bases and 0 bases, there was a span of 12 bases. The CDR3: CASSLTVDISTDTQYF. CDR3 sequence (DNA): TGTGCCAGCAGCTTAACGGTGGATATCAGCACAGATACGCAGTATTTT.

The genes are TRBV12-5 and TRBJ2-3; 8 bases line up with TRBD2. CDR1 and CDR2 (germline): LGHNT, FRNRAP. J was trimmed by 2 bases and V by 2 bases; bases with no gene match: 9. This CDR3 contains 17 residues. CDR3 bases: TGTGCTAGTGGTTTGATAACGGGCGGGGGGTACACAGATACGCAGTATTTT. This gives the protein CASGLITGGGYTDTQYF.

This clonotype was observed a handful of times. The chain uses TRBV29-1 and TRBJ2-1, with TRBD1 matching over 9 bases. Germline CDR1 SQVTM, CDR2 ANQGSEA. The CDR3 spans 15 residues. The V gene end was trimmed by 6 bases and the J gene end by 2 bases; junction bases not matched to a gene: 8. The CDR3 reads CSVVWTGATYNEQFF. The CDR3 bases are TGCAGCGTAGTCTGGACAGGGGCCACCTACAATGAGCAGTTCTTC.

The V gene is TRBV12-3 or TRBV12-4, the J gene TRBJ2-2; the D is unclear. CDR3 length: 15 residues. V lost 4 bases to trimming and J lost 1 base, with 10 bases between them. The CDR3 protein is CASSSLDGNTGELFF. CDR3 sequence (DNA): TGTGCCAGCAGTTCCCTTGACGGGAACACCGGGGAGCTGTTTTTT.

This clonotype was found many times. The rearrangement links TRBV7-9 to TRBJ2-2; 8 nucleotides align to TRBD1. In germline, CDR1 is SEHNR, CDR2 FQNEAQ (reference sequence). V lost 4 bases to trimming and J lost 0 bases; unmatched junction nucleotides: 7. The CDR3 has 17 residues. The CDR3 DNA reads TGTGCCAGCAGCTCGACGGACAGGGACGCGAACACCGGGGAGCTGTTTTTT. It encodes CASSSTDRDANTGELFF.

This clonotype was counted a few times. The rearrangement links TRBV11-1 to TRBJ1-4, with D hard to call. CDR1 and CDR2 from the germline V gene are SGHAT and FQDESV (reference sequence). V was cut by 5 bases and J by 6 bases, with 10 bases left in between. This CDR3 has 13 residues. CDR3 region: CASSGRTDEKLFF. CDR3 sequence (DNA): TGTGCCAGCAGCGGTAGGACGGATGAAAAACTGTTTTTT.

The genes are TRBV7-9 and TRBJ2-1; 8 nucleotides align to TRBD2. CDR1 and CDR2 (germline): SEHNR, FQNEAQ (reference sequence). The CDR3 covers 16 residues. Trimming removed 6 bases from V and 9 bases from J; junction bases left unmatched: 16. The CDR3 DNA reads as TGTGCCAGCAGGAGAAGGATAACGGGGGGGCCTCCTGAGCAGTTCTTC. This codes for CASRRRITGGPPEQFF. The full variable domain, its missing parts supplied by reference TRBV7-9 and TRBJ2-1, is DTGVSQNPRHKITKRGQNVTFRCDPISEHNRLYWYRQTLGQGPEFLTYFQNEAQLEKSRLLSDRFSAERPKGSFSTLEIQRTEQGDSAMYLCASRRRITGGPPEQFFGPGTRLTVL.

This clonotype was observed at least ten times. This rearrangement joins TRBV27 to TRBJ2-7; D perhaps matches TRBD1 (6 bases). V shed 6 bases and J shed 7 bases, with 13 bases lying between them. The CDR3 consists of 12 residues. Germline values: CDR1 MNHEY, CDR2 SMNVEV (reference sequence). The CDR3 bases are TGTGCCAGCAGAGTCAGGGGTGGTGAGCAGTACTTC. Translated, it gives CASRVRGGEQYF.

This clonotype was seen many times. The V call is TRBV7-9, the J call TRBJ1-3; maybe TRBD1 (5 bases). Per the germline V gene, CDR1 is SEHNR and CDR2 is FQNEAQ (reference sequence). Trimming shortened V by 3 bases and J by 2 bases, and 14 bases separated the two germline ends. The CDR3 totals 16 residues. CDR3 nucleotide sequence: TGTGCCAGCAGCTTGGCCGTGGGGCAAGCTGGAAACACCATATATTTT. It specifies CASSLAVGQAGNTIYF.